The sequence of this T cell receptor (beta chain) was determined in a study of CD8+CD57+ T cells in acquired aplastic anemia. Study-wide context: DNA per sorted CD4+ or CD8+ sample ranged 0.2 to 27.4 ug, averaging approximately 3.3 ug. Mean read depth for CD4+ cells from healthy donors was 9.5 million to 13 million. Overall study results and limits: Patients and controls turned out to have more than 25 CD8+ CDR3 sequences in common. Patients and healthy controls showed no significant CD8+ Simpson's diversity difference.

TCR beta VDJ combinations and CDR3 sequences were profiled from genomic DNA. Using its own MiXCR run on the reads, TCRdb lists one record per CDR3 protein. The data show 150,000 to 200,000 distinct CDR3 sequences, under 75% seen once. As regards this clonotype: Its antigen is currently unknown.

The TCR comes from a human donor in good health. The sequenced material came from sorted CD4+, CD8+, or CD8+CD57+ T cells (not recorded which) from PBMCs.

As DNA, the CDR3 is TGCGCCAGCGGGAGGGACAGGGGTTATAGCAATCAGCCCCAGCATTTT. Translating gives CASGRDRGYSNQPQHF. This sequence joins TRBV10-1 and TRBJ1-5; 10 positions match TRBD1. There are 16 residues in the CDR3. The V and J ends lost 8 bases and 0 bases, in that order; junction bases with no gene match: 7. Germline V lookup: CDR1 WNHNN, CDR2 SYGVQD (reference sequence).